This entry describes one T cell receptor (beta chain). These data are taken from a study of T cells after somatic rescue of genetic block. Repertoires were generated with immunoSEQ multiplex PCR, while TCRdb's copy carries only in-frame clones and drops some. The repertoire consists of under 150,000 clones, with around nine tenths occurring once and the leading ten covering roughly 1.4%. The sequence was collected from a woman in her late teens or twenties. The sample taken for sequencing was peripheral blood mononuclear cells (PBMCs).

CDR3 sequence: CASIGGGAGDTQYF. The CDR3 DNA follows: TGTGCCAGCATAGGCGGGGGGGCCGGGGACACCCAGTACTTC. The chain uses TRBV6-1 and TRBJ2-5, with 9 bases identical to TRBD2. Germline CDR1 reads MNHNS; CDR2 reads SASEGT. With V trimmed by 7 bases and J by 8 bases, 11 bases remained unmatched. The CDR3 runs to 14 residues.